The next 14 T cell receptor beta chains were all read from a single sample in a study of blood T cells in healthy people across ages. Then a second PCR, running about 7 to 11 cycles, was carried out with a sample-barcoded 5' primer and a J-beta primer mix. TCRdb re-called the 5' RACE reads with MiXCR, one entry per CDR3 protein. The table includes more than 600,000 distinct CDR3 sequences, just under 25% detected once. This sample was also put to use in a study of T cells of mothers and their children.

Sequencing was done on a sample of blood. These receptors were taken from a boy younger than 18 in good health.

V gene TRBV7-2 combines with J gene TRBJ2-7; 8 positions agree with TRBD1. The germline CDR1 and CDR2 sequences are SGHTA and FQGNSA. CDR3 length: 16 residues. V gave up 2 bases and J gave up 6 bases; unmatched junction bases: 12. DNA for the CDR3: TGTGCCAGCAGCTTACTCGCGCACGCAGGGGGCGGCGAGCAGTACTTC. Its translation is CASSLLAHAGGGEQYF.

The chain uses TRBV4-2 and TRBJ2-5; no firm D call. Germline V CDR1 and CDR2: LGHNA, YNFKEQ. The CDR3 consists of 13 residues. Trimming cost V 5 bases and J 5 bases, with 12 bases left between them. This CDR3 reads CASSTRRRETQYF. CDR3 bases: TGTGCCAGCAGCACCCGGAGACGGGAGACCCAGTACTTC.

This clonotype showed up just a few times. The V call is TRBV3-1, the J call TRBJ2-5; TRBD2 might be the D (6 bases). CDR3 size: 14 residues. The ends were cut back, 0 bases at V and 5 bases at J, with 10 bases in the middle. Germline values: CDR1 LGHDT, CDR2 YNNKEL (reference sequence). The CDR3 region is CASSQEGGHETQYF. CDR3 DNA: TGTGCCAGCAGCCAAGAGGGGGGTCATGAGACCCAGTACTTC.

The V call is TRBV18, the J call TRBJ2-5; possible D gene TRBD2, 6 bases. This CDR3 is built from 15 residues. The V gene's germline CDR1 is KGHSH and CDR2 LQKENI. Deletions cut 0 bases from V and 4 bases from J, with 12 bases between. The CDR3 DNA follows: TGTGCCAGCTCACCACCGTCGGCCGGGGGAGAGACCCAGTACTTC. Its protein product is CASSPPSAGGETQYF.

This clonotype was observed a few times. J is TRBJ2-2 and V is TRBV7-2, with TRBD2 matching over 9 bases. Trimming at V came to 3 bases and at J to 3 bases, leaving 5 bases not matched to a gene. The CDR3 loop spans 16 amino acids. Germline V gives CDR1 SGHTA, CDR2 FQGNSA. CDR3 coding DNA: TGTGCCAGCAGCTTTAGCGGGAGCCTAGACACCGGGGAGCTGTTTTTT. Amino acids: CASSFSGSLDTGELFF. The complete variable domain, with remaining parts taken from reference TRBV7-2 and TRBJ2-2, reads GAGVSQSPSNKVTEKGKDVELRCDPISGHTALYWYRQSLGQGLEFLIYFQGNSAPDKSGLPSDRFSAERTGGSVSTLTIQRTQQEDSAVYLCASSFSGSLDTGELFFGEGSRLTVL.

The rearrangement joins TRBV5-1 to TRBJ2-1, with D tentatively TRBD2 (7 bases). The length of the CDR3 is 16 residues. The V and J ends lost 0 bases and 13 bases respectively, with 23 bases between them. Germline CDR1 and CDR2: SGHRS and YFSETQ. As DNA, the CDR3 is TGCGCCAGCAGCTTGGCCGGGGGGCTAGCCGGGTTTGAACAGTTCTTC. Translation: CASSLAGGLAGFEQFF.

In its sample, this clonotype was seen a few times. V gene TRBV11-2 combines with J gene TRBJ2-3; 7 nucleotides line up with TRBD2. Trimming removed 3 bases from V and 4 bases from J; junction bases left unmatched: 16. Germline CDR1 SGHAT, CDR2 FQNNGV. The CDR3 has 18 residues. The CDR3 DNA reads TGTGCCAGCAGCTTGGGCCAGGCTAGCGGTGAAAGGGCAGATACGCAGTATTTT. It is translated as CASSLGQASGERADTQYF. The full variable domain, completed using reference TRBV11-2 and TRBJ2-3, is EAGVAQSPRYKIIEKRQSVAFWCNPISGHATLYWYQQILGQGPKLLIQFQNNGVVDDSQLPKDRFSAERLKGVDSTLKIQPAKLEDSAVYLCASSLGQASGERADTQYFGPGTRLTVL.

With regard to this clonotype: One junction end does not reproduce the germline sequence, and a read error may be involved. The chain has TRBV4-1 and TRBJ1-2; 7 bases agree with TRBD1. The CDR3 extends over 16 amino acids. The germline CDR1 and CDR2 sequences are MGHRA and YSYEKL. Here the CDR3 reads CASIQELQGSHYGYTF. The DNA for the CDR3 is TGCGCCAGCATCCAAGAATTACAGGGGTCTCACTATGGCTACACCTTC.

This chain joins TRBV9 and TRBJ1-6; 7 nucleotides line up with TRBD1. The V gene end was trimmed by 3 bases and the J gene end by 8 bases; junction bases not matched to a gene: 5. The CDR3 runs 14 residues. CDR1 is SGDLS, CDR2 YYNGEE, per germline. The CDR3 loop is CASSAGTAHSPLHF. The CDR3 DNA reads TGTGCCAGCAGCGCCGGGACAGCACATTCACCCCTCCACTTT.

This clonotype has a handful of counts. V and J are TRBV13 and TRBJ1-6; perhaps TRBD1 as D (5 bases). Germline assignment: CDR1 PRHDT and CDR2 FYEKMQ (reference sequence). Deletions cut 0 bases from V and 10 bases from J, with 19 bases between. This CDR3 comprises 17 residues. The CDR3 nucleotides read TGTGCCAGCAGCTTAGGTTCCGGGCGGCAGGGAGACTCACCCCTCCACTTT. As protein: CASSLGSGRQGDSPLHF.

The V call is TRBV28, the J call TRBJ1-4; 9 nucleotides match TRBD1. CDR3 length equals 15 residues. Germline trimming cut 6 bases from V and 2 bases from J; bases unmatched to any gene: 4. Per the germline V gene, CDR1 is MDHEN and CDR2 is SYDVKM. The CDR3 DNA reads TGTGCCAGCAGACGACAGGGGGTCACTAATGAAAAACTGTTTTTT. Protein: CASRRQGVTNEKLFF.

The CDR3 spells CASSQAEVDEQFF. As DNA, the CDR3 is TGTGCCAGCAGCCAAGCAGAGGTGGATGAGCAGTTCTTC. The J gene is TRBJ2-5, the V gene TRBV3-1, with no clear D. TRBJ2-1 matches the DNA end more closely, so the J call is doubtful. This CDR3 is built from 13 residues. Germline V CDR1 and CDR2: LGHDT, YNNKEL (reference sequence).

CDR3 in amino acids: CASRPPRDTSYEQYF. For the CDR3, the DNA is TGTGCCAGCAGGCCACCGAGGGACACCTCCTACGAGCAGTACTTC. The chain carries TRBV12-3 or TRBV12-4 and TRBJ2-7, with D perhaps TRBD1 (6 bases). CDR3 length: 15 residues. The V and J ends lost 6 bases and 0 bases respectively, with 15 bases between them.

The sample holds a few counts of this clonotype. The rearrangement links TRBV18 to TRBJ2-5; 10 positions match TRBD2. V was pared by 0 bases and J by 5 bases, with 9 bases of the junction left unmatched. CDR3 size: 17 residues. Germline values: CDR1 KGHSH, CDR2 LQKENI. CDR3 protein: CASSPPGLARGGETQYF. The DNA for the CDR3 is TGTGCCAGCTCACCACCGGGACTAGCGAGAGGCGGGGAGACCCAGTACTTC.